This paragraph covers one T cell receptor beta chain sequence. Its antigen is as yet unknown. The V and J ends lost 2 bases and 1 base respectively, with 8 bases between them. The CDR3 is 15 amino acids. Looked up from germline, CDR1 is MNHNS and CDR2 is SASEGT. Method: immunoSEQ multiplex PCR; TCRdb's copy keeps in-frame clones and lacks some. The top ten hold around 2.3% of the sample, which has 150,000 or so clones, 80% to 95% seen once. This sample is part of a study of T cell responses to AZD1222 COVID-19 vaccine. Study conclusions and caveats: Reports say nearly half of spike-specific TCRs go after unmutated variant regions.

The chain joins TRBV6-1 to TRBJ2-2, with a weak D call TRBD2 (5 bases). The clonotype originates from an adult in good health. The specimen was peripheral blood, collected on day 0 of AZD1222 vaccination. CDR3 sequence (DNA): TGTGCCAGCAGTGAACCCGGAGGGAACACCGGGGAGCTGTTTTTT. Encoded protein: CASSEPGGNTGELFF.